The source of this T cell receptor (beta chain) is a study of cytomegalovirus exposure and HLA in healthy donors. The PCR made use of 60 Vbeta and 13 Jbeta primers. Clones were sequenced by immunoSEQ multiplex PCR, and TCRdb holds only the in-frame ones, with some missing. The repertoire consists of around 45,000 clones, with more than 45% occurring once and the leading ten covering 5% to 6.5%. On this clone itself: As yet, its antigen is unknown.

The CDR3 is 15 amino acids. Trimming shortened V by 4 bases and J by 4 bases, and 19 bases separated the two germline ends. Germline V gene lookup returns CDR1 SQVTM and CDR2 ANQGSEA. Study-wide results and limits: Among TCR beta chains, those listed as cytomegalovirus-associated numbered roughly 150. A missense DCLRE1C variant was associated with V- and J-gene trimming of TCR beta chains in a later analysis, and an independent cohort replicated the association.

The origin of this receptor is a man aged 60 to 75 in good health and CMV-seronegative. The gene calls are TRBV29-1 and TRBJ2-5; tentatively, D is TRBD2 (7 bases). Material for sequencing was PBMCs. The CDR3 is CSVAVGGRGGETQYF. CDR3 coding DNA: TGCAGCGTTGCCGTCGGCGGGAGAGGGGGAGAGACCCAGTACTTC.